This TCR beta chain was profiled in a study of OX40 agonist ivuxolimab in advanced cancers. Repertoires were generated with immunoSEQ multiplex PCR, while TCRdb's copy carries only in-frame clones and drops some. The data show about 880 clones, roughly 82% seen once. The sample holds a few counts of this clone. Between the trimmed V and J ends, which lost 2 bases and 6 bases, there was a span of 10 bases. The CDR3 extends over 13 amino acids. CDR1 is SGHAT and CDR2 is FQNNGV in the germline V gene. This specimen was CD4+ or CD8+ T cells sorted from blood, taken in a trial of the OX40 agonist ivuxolimab. J is TRBJ1-2 and V is TRBV11-2, with D uncertain. The clonotype comes from an adult with an advanced solid tumor such as melanoma, head and neck, liver or kidney cancer. The CDR3 region is CASSLMAKDGYTF. The CDR3 DNA is TGTGCCAGCAGCTTAATGGCGAAGGATGGCTACACCTTC.